This T cell receptor beta chain was sequenced during a study of blood T cell repertoires in COVID-19. Study summary: COVID-19 samples from acute and convalescent phases originated in the United States, Italy and Spain. The analysed material was cDNA or gDNA that came from T cells, B-cell-depleted T cells, or PBMCs.

CDR3 length equals 15 residues. The V end lost 2 bases, the J end lost 1 base, and 11 bases lay between the germline ends. Germline V gene data show CDR1 as KGHSH and CDR2 as LQKENI. As processed by the authors: Reference gene primer amplification gave nucleated cell count estimates. Sequencing was performed with immunoSEQ multiplex PCR; in TCRdb, only in-frame clones are kept and a portion is missing. D and trimming were read from the DNA, whereas the V and J calls and clone size are those reported in that table. The sample comprises roughly 80,000 clones, roughly 80% of which are singletons, and about 12% rests with the top ten.

The rearrangement joins TRBV18 to TRBJ1-1, with D possibly being TRBD1 (6 bases). The receptor's source is an elderly man with acute or convalescent COVID-19. The sample taken for sequencing was peripheral blood. For the CDR3, the DNA is TGTGCCAGCTCACCAATTGCACAGGGGAACACTGAAGCTTTCTTT. Translating gives CASSPIAQGNTEAFF.